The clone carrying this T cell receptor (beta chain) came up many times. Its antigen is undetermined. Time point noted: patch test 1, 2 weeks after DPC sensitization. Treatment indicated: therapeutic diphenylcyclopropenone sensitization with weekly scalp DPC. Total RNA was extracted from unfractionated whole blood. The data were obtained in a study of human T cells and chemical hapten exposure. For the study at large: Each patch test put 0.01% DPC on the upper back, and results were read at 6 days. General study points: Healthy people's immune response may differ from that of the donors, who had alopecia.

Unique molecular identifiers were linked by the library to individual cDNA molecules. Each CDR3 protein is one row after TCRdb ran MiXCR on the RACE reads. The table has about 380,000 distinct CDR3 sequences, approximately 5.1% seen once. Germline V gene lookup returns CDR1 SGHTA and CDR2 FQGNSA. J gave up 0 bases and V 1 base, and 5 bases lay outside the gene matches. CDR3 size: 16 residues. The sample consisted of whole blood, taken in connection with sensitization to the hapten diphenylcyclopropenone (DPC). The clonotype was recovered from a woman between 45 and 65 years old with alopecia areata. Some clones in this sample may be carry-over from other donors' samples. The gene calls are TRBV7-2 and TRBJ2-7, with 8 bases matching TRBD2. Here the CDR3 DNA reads TGTGCCAGCAGCTTAGAGGCGGCGGGGGGCTCCTACGAGCAGTACTTC. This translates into CASSLEAAGGSYEQYF.